This TCR beta chain was retrieved from a study of T cells in Graves' hyperthyroidism and ophthalmopathy. Overall study results and limits: The blood repertoire included most of the expanded thyroid clonotypes above 0.001.

This clonotype was recorded many times. Its antigen is unidentified. Amplification of TCR beta CDR3 regions was performed using RNA transcripts as template. HTBI primers were used for first-round RT-PCR of the TCR CDR3. TCRdb re-derived calls from the multiplex PCR reads in MiXCR, one entry per CDR3 protein. The sample contains about 480,000 distinct CDR3 sequences, roughly an eighth of which appear only once. Diagnoses were established using clinical symptoms, serum thyroxine and TRAb, thyroid ultrasound and orbital computed tomography. Using 10 ml of fresh peripheral blood, PBMCs were prepared. The V gene's germline CDR1 is MGHDK and CDR2 SYGVNS. The CDR3 has 14 residues. The V and J ends lost 1 base and 3 bases respectively, with 9 bases between them.

The sample consisted of blood. The rearrangement joins TRBV25-1 to TRBJ1-2; possible D gene TRBD1, 5 bases. This receptor was taken from a woman in her late teens or twenties with Graves' hyperthyroidism. This chain's CDR3 is CASSELQADYGYTF. The CDR3 DNA is TGTGCCAGCAGTGAATTACAGGCGGACTATGGCTACACCTTC.